Each of the 19 T cell receptor beta chains below was sequenced from the same sample in a study of cytomegalovirus exposure and HLA in healthy donors (dated by TCRdb to 2017 to 2019). Library preparation used the immunoSEQ multiplex PCR assay. For the multiplex PCR, a mixture combining 60 forward primers for TCR Vbeta segments and 13 reverse primers for TCR Jbeta segments was used. Not all clones reach the TCRdb copy of this immuneACCESS table, which keeps in-frame sequences only. Checked studies attribute under half of the gap to unresolved V genes and leave the rest unexplained. This sample lists around 140,000 clones; roughly 89% were detected once. The ten most abundant clones make up about 5% of the sample. The sample was PBMCs. These receptors all stem from a woman aged 25-40 years in good health and CMV-seronegative.

V and J are TRBV6-5 and TRBJ1-1, with 8 nucleotides matching TRBD1. Germline assignment: CDR1 MNHEY and CDR2 SVGAGI. V dropped 4 bases and J dropped 4; count of bases not matched to a gene: 5. This CDR3 is 14 amino acids long. CDR3 amino acids: CASSFTGGTTEAFF. As DNA, the CDR3 is TGTGCCAGCAGTTTTACAGGGGGTACCACTGAAGCTTTCTTT.

The rearrangement links TRBV10-3 to TRBJ2-7; D might be TRBD1 (6 bases). Trimming shortened V by 10 bases and J by 7 bases, and 26 bases separated the two germline ends. The CDR3 runs 15 residues. The germline V gene encodes CDR1 ENHRY and CDR2 SYGVKD. The CDR3 region is CATGRGQRALGEQYF. As DNA, the CDR3 is TGTGCCACCGGCAGGGGCCAGAGGGCTCTGGGGGAGCAGTACTTC.

J is TRBJ2-4 and V is TRBV27; TRBD2 matches 12 bases. The CDR3 runs 17 residues. V dropped 3 bases and J dropped 7; count of bases not matched to a gene: 10. The germline gives CDR1 MNHEY, CDR2 SMNVEV (reference sequence). The CDR3 reads CASSLILAGGPGNIQYF. The CDR3, as DNA: TGTGCCAGCAGTTTGATTCTAGCGGGGGGGCCGGGGAACATTCAGTACTTC.

The chain links TRBV6-4 to TRBJ2-2; D might be TRBD2 (5 bases). Trimming cost V 1 base and J 6 bases, with 12 bases left between them. CDR3 length: 15 residues. Germline values: CDR1 MRHNA, CDR2 SNTAGT. CDR3 sequence: CASSDFLLAPGELFF. The CDR3 region has the DNA TGTGCCAGCAGTGACTTCTTGCTAGCCCCCGGGGAGCTGTTTTTT.

This clone has a single count. The chain recombines TRBV28 with TRBJ1-5; D is unresolved. Germline-derived CDR1 and CDR2 are MDHEN and SYDVKM. This CDR3 is 13 amino acids long. V gave up 5 bases and J gave up 0 bases, with 5 bases separating them. In DNA, the CDR3 is TGTGCCAGCAGTCTAAGTAGCAATCAGCCCCAGCATTTT. This encodes CASSLSSNQPQHF.

In nucleotides, the CDR3 is TGCGCCAGCAGCTTGCCTAGCTCCTATAATTCACCCCTCCACTTT. Its translation is CASSLPSSYNSPLHF. The J gene is TRBJ1-6, the V gene TRBV5-1, with D unresolved. V lost 1 base and J 0 bases, leaving 5 bases between the germline ends. Germline CDR1 and CDR2: SGHRS and YFSETQ. The CDR3 is 15 amino acids.

The CDR3 DNA follows: TGTGCCAGCTCACAGGGGTCGGGCACTGAAGCTTTCTTT. Its protein is CASSQGSGTEAFF. This chain joins TRBV18 and TRBJ1-1, with D maybe TRBD1 (5 bases). The CDR3 runs 13 residues. The V end lost 4 bases, the J end lost 4 bases, and 10 bases lay between the germline ends. Germline CDR1 is KGHSH and CDR2 is LQKENI. Full variable domain (missing parts from reference TRBV18 and TRBJ1-1): NAGVMQNPRHLVRRRGQEARLRCSPMKGHSHVYWYRQLPEEGLKFMVYLQKENIIDESGMPKERFSAEFPKEGPSILRIQQVVRGDSAAYFCASSQGSGTEAFFGQGTRLTVV.

The genes are TRBV29-1 and TRBJ1-1; possibly TRBD1 for D (5 bases). Germline CDR1 reads SQVTM; CDR2 reads ANQGSEA. This CDR3 contains 13 residues. Trimming took 1 base from V and 5 from J, leaving 11 bases between them. This CDR3 reads CSVEAGFRTEAFF. The CDR3 nucleotides read TGCAGCGTTGAAGCAGGGTTCAGGACTGAAGCTTTCTTT.

Only one count was recorded for this clone. At one end, the junction sequence differs from germline, possibly due to a read error. The V and J genes are TRBV6-5 and TRBJ2-2; TRBD2 matches at 7 bases. Germline lookup yields CDR1 MNHEY and CDR2 SVGAGI. The CDR3 spans 16 residues. This chain's CDR3 is CDSSFLTGGVTGELFF. The CDR3 DNA reads as TGTGACAGCAGTTTCTTGACTGGGGGGGTCACCGGGGAGCTGTTTTTT.

The J gene is TRBJ2-3, the V gene TRBV7-9, with D perhaps TRBD2 (6 bases). The V and J ends lost 4 bases and 0 bases respectively, with 14 bases between them. This CDR3 has 16 residues. Per germline, CDR1 SEHNR and CDR2 FQNEAQ (reference sequence). The CDR3 reads CASSYPGLTSTDTQYF. CDR3 nucleotides: TGTGCCAGCAGCTACCCGGGACTTACTAGCACAGATACGCAGTATTTT. Full variable domain (outside the CDR3, taken from reference TRBV7-9 and TRBJ2-3): DTGVSQNPRHKITKRGQNVTFRCDPISEHNRLYWYRQTLGQGPEFLTYFQNEAQLEKSRLLSDRFSAERPKGSFSTLEIQRTEQGDSAMYLCASSYPGLTSTDTQYFGPGTRLTVL.

The gene calls are TRBV7-2 and TRBJ2-3; 10 bases match TRBD2. CDR1 and CDR2 from the germline V gene are SGHTA and FQGNSA. There are 15 residues in the CDR3. The trim removed 5 bases at V and 4 bases at J, leaving 6 bases unmatched. This CDR3 reads CASSPSGGAADTQYF. CDR3 DNA: TGTGCCAGCAGCCCGAGCGGGGGGGCAGCAGATACGCAGTATTTT.

This chain links TRBV19 with TRBJ1-2, with TRBD1 identical over 8 bases. Looked up from germline, CDR1 is LNHDA and CDR2 is SQIVND (reference sequence). The V gene end was trimmed by 4 bases and the J gene end by 6 bases; junction bases not matched to a gene: 4. This CDR3 has 13 amino acids. The DNA of the CDR3 is TGTGCCAGTAGTACGACAGGGGTAGATGGCTACACCTTC. Protein sequence: CASSTTGVDGYTF. The variable domain in full, completed from reference TRBV19 and TRBJ1-2, reads DGGITQSPKYLFRKEGQNVTLSCEQNLNHDAMYWYRQDPGQGLRLIYYSQIVNDFQKGDIAEGYSVSREKKESFPLTVTSAQKNPTAFYLCASSTTGVDGYTFGSGTRLTVV.

This clone was recorded once. V gene TRBV28 combines with J gene TRBJ1-4, with D unclear. V dropped 0 bases and J dropped 0 bases, with 11 bases sitting between them. CDR3 length: 17 residues. CDR1 and CDR2 from the germline V gene are MDHEN and SYDVKM. This CDR3 reads CASSLWGSVATNEKLFF. In nucleotides, the CDR3 is TGTGCCAGCAGTTTATGGGGTAGCGTTGCAACTAATGAAAAACTGTTTTTT. The variable domain in full, completed from reference TRBV28 and TRBJ1-4, reads DVKVTQSSRYLVKRTGEKVFLECVQDMDHENMFWYRQDPGLGLRLIYFSYDVKMKEKGDIPEGYSVSREKKERFSLILESASTNQTSMYLCASSLWGSVATNEKLFFGSGTQLSVL.

The chain recombines TRBV7-2 with TRBJ1-5; 7 bases fit TRBD1. The CDR3 is 16 amino acids. V lost 1 base, J lost 3 bases, and 6 bases stayed unmatched. Germline V gene lookup returns CDR1 SGHTA and CDR2 FQGNSA. Here the CDR3 DNA reads TGTGCCAGCAGCTTAGGACAGGGTGGATTCAATCAGCCCCAGCATTTT. This translates into CASSLGQGGFNQPQHF.

The CDR3: CASSPGQSYNEQFF. As DNA, the CDR3 is TGTGCCAGCAGCCCGGGACAGAGTTACAATGAGCAGTTCTTC. The chain uses TRBV5-8 and TRBJ2-1, with 7 bases identical to TRBD1. This CDR3 has 14 residues. The germline gives CDR1 SGHTS, CDR2 YDEGEE. Trimming took 4 bases from V and 4 from J; bases not matched to a gene: 5.

V and J are TRBV7-9 and TRBJ2-1, with a weak D call TRBD1 (5 bases). The CDR3 has 13 residues. V was clipped by 5 bases and J by 14 bases, with 19 bases between them. The germline CDR1 and CDR2 sequences are SEHNR and FQNEAQ (reference sequence). CDR3 DNA: TGTGCCAGCAGCACAAAAGGGGCCCCCGAAGAGTTCTTC. It yields the protein CASSTKGAPEEFF.

This sequence joins TRBV7-2 and TRBJ2-2; D perhaps matches TRBD2 (6 bases). Per the germline V gene, CDR1 is SGHTA and CDR2 is FQGNSA. The CDR3 is 17 residues long. V lost 5 bases and J lost 1, with 17 bases in between. The CDR3 spells CASSLRNWGGNTGELFF. In nucleotides, the CDR3 is TGTGCCAGCAGCCTCCGGAACTGGGGAGGGAACACCGGGGAGCTGTTTTTT.

This rearrangement joins TRBV11-2 to TRBJ2-2, with D possibly being TRBD1 (5 bases). The germline V gene has CDR1 SGHAT and CDR2 FQNNGV. V was pared by 4 bases and J by 6 bases, with 15 bases between. This CDR3 is built from 15 residues. This CDR3 reads CASSSNQGAPGELFF. CDR3 nucleotide sequence: TGTGCCAGCAGCTCAAATCAGGGTGCCCCCGGGGAGCTGTTTTTT.

The V and J genes are TRBV5-5 and TRBJ1-2, with 7 bases fitting TRBD1. There are 15 residues in the CDR3. Losses at the gene ends were 5 bases for V and 3 bases for J; bases not matched to a gene: 10. Germline CDR1 and CDR2: SGHKS and YYEKEE (reference sequence). The CDR3 loop reads CASSITGQLYYGYTF. The CDR3 coding sequence is TGTGCCAGCAGTATAACGGGACAGTTATACTATGGCTACACCTTC.